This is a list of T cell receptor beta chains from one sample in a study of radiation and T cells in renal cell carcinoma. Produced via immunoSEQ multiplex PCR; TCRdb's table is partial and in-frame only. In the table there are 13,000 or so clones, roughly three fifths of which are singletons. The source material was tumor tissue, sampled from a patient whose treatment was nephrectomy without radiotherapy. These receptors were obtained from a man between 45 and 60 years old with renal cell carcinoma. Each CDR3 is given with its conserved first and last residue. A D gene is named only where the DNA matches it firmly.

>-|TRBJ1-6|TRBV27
CASSLSLGSSYNSPLHF
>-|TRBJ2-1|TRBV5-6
CASSEAIKNSYNEQFF
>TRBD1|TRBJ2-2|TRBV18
CASSPSRGTGELFF
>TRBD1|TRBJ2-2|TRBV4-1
CASSQKGTGEKRTGELFF
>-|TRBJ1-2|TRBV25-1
CASSVEGRGSYTF
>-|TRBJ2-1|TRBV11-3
CASSLTVSNEQFF
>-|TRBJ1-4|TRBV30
CAWSVQRGTNEKLFF
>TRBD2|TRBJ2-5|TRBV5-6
CASSSLSGGAGETQYF
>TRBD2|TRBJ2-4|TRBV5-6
CASSLVSGGRGNIQYF
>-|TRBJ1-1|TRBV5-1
CASSLLVENTEAFF
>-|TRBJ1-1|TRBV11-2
CASSFGTSFTEAFF
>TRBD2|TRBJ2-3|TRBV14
CASSPFLADLTDTQYF
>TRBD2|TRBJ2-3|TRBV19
CASSMTSGGAATDTQYF
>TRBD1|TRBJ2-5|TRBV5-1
CASGWTGGEETQYF
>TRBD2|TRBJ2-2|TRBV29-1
CSVGGVNTGELFF
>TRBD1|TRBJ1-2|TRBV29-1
CSVEGVQGSGYTF
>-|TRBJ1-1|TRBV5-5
CASSLGPVITEAFF
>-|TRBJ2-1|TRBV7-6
CASSLALGFSLEQFF
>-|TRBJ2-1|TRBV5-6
CASSRVYNEQFF
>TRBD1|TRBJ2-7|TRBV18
CASSPGTGLLKQYF
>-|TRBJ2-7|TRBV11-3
CASSPPTGKGEQYF
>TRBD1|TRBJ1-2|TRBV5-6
CASTFPGQGLSGYTF
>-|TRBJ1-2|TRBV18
CASSPIETGYYGYTF
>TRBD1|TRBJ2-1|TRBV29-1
CSVDGTGAEQFF
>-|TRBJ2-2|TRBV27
CASRGVGELFF
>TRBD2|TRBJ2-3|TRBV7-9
CASSLGLAGGPADTQYF
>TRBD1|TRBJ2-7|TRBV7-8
CASSSDSGTGGAWQYF
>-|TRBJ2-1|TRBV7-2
CASSSLTSSHEQFF